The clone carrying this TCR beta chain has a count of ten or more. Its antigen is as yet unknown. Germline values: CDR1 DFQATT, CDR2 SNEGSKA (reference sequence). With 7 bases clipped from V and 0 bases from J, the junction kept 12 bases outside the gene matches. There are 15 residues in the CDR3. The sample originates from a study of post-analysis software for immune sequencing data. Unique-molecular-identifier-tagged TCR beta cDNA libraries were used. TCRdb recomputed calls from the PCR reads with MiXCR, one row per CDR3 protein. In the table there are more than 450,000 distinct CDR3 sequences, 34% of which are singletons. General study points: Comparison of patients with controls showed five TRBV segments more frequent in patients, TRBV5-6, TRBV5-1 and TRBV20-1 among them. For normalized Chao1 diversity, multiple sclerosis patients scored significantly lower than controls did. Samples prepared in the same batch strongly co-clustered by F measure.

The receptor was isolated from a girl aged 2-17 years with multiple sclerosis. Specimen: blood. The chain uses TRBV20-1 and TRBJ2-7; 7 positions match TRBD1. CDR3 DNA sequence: TGCAGTGGTACTACCTCCCGGGACAGCTCCTACGAGCAGTACTTC. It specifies CSGTTSRDSSYEQYF.